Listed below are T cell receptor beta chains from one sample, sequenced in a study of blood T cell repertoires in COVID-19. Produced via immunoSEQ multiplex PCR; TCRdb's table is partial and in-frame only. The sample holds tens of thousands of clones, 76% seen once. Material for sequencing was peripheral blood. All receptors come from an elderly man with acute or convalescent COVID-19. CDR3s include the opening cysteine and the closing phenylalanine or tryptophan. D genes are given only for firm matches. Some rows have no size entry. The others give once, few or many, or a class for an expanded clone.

CDR3: CASSASRRGNGEQYF; DNA: TGTGCCAGCAGTGCCTCCCGAAGGGGAAATGGAGAGCAGTACTTC; size: .; D: .; J: TRBJ2-7; V: TRBV2
CDR3: CASSIFTGLWGDLKNIQYF; DNA: TGTGCCAGTAGTATCTTTACGGGGTTGTGGGGGGACTTGAAAAACATTCAGTACTTC; size: once; D: .; J: TRBJ2-4; V: TRBV19
CDR3: CASSLAGGDSPLHF; DNA: TGCGCCAGCAGCTTGGCAGGGGGCGACTCACCCCTCCACTTT; size: few; D: TRBD1; J: TRBJ1-6; V: TRBV5-1
CDR3: CASSPRSGAYNEQFF; DNA: TGTGCCAGCAGCCCCCGATCGGGAGCCTACAATGAGCAGTTCTTC; size: .; D: .; J: TRBJ2-1; V: TRBV11-3
CDR3: CASSIRTGRSGANVLTF; DNA: TGTGCTAGTAGTATCAGGACAGGCCGCTCCGGGGCCAACGTCCTGACTTTC; size: .; D: TRBD1; J: TRBJ2-6; V: TRBV19
CDR3: CAWSVWDRDTGELFF; DNA: TGTGCCTGGAGTGTATGGGACAGGGACACCGGGGAGCTGTTTTTT; size: .; D: TRBD1; J: TRBJ2-2; V: TRBV30
CDR3: CSVGEGAADTQYF; DNA: TGCAGCGTTGGGGAGGGTGCGGCGGATACGCAGTATTTT; size: few; D: TRBD2; J: TRBJ2-3; V: TRBV29-1
CDR3: CASSSHQEDTGELFF; DNA: TGTGCCAGCAGTTCCCATCAGGAAGACACCGGGGAGCTGTTTTTT; size: .; D: .; J: TRBJ2-2; V: TRBV6-5
CDR3: CASSTSGREGFF; DNA: TGTGCCAGCAGCACTAGCGGGAGGGAGGGGTTCTTC; size: .; D: TRBD2; J: TRBJ2-1; V: TRBV11-2
CDR3: CAIGQGTGTQYF; DNA: TGTGCCATCGGACAGGGGACAGGCACGCAGTATTTT; size: once; D: TRBD1; J: TRBJ2-3; V: TRBV2
CDR3: CASSQEIGGYTF; DNA: TGTGCCAGCAGCCAAGAAATCGGGGGCTACACCTTC; size: few; D: .; J: TRBJ1-2; V: TRBV3-1/TRBV3-2
CDR3: CASSSRTSGSRNEQFF; DNA: TGTGCCAGCAGCTCCCGAACTAGCGGGAGCCGGAATGAGCAGTTCTTC; size: .; D: TRBD2; J: TRBJ2-1; V: TRBV7-9
CDR3: CASSWGLASEQYF; DNA: TGTGCCAGCAGTTGGGGCTTGGCTTCGGAGCAGTACTTC; size: .; D: .; J: TRBJ2-7; V: TRBV7-7
CDR3: CASSLDSGPTDTQYF; DNA: TGTGCCAGCAGCTTAGATAGCGGACCCACAGATACGCAGTATTTT; size: .; D: .; J: TRBJ2-3; V: TRBV11-2
CDR3: CSARVGQSYTF; DNA: TGCAGTGCTAGAGTAGGACAGTCCTACACCTTC; size: .; D: .; J: TRBJ1-2; V: TRBV20-1